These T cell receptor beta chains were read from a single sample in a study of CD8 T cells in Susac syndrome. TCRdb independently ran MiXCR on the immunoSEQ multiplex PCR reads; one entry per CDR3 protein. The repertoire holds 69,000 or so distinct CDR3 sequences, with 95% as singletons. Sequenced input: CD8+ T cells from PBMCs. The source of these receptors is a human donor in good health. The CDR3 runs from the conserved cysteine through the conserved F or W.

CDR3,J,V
CASTTGRTEAFF,TRBJ1-1,TRBV6-6
CASSERMGRETQYF,TRBJ2-5,TRBV6-1
CASSLRDRGHYGYTF,TRBJ1-2,TRBV28
CASSQEPLGDTQYF,TRBJ2-3,TRBV4-3
CASSGGFGRGHEQYF,TRBJ2-7,TRBV9
CASSYSAGVDHSPLHF,TRBJ1-6,TRBV6-5
CASSEDGLAKNIQYF,TRBJ2-4,TRBV13
CASRHRTGGAGELFF,TRBJ2-2,TRBV4-1
CASRAWGGETQYF,TRBJ2-5,TRBV28
CASSPRMMGIGDSPLHF,TRBJ1-6,TRBV5-6
CASSFRGFKTEAFF,TRBJ1-1,TRBV19
CASSQEARLAGGTGETQYF,TRBJ2-5,TRBV4-2
CASSQDAAGGQETQYF,TRBJ2-5,TRBV4-1
CASSSSRDRVWYGYTF,TRBJ1-2,TRBV12-3/TRBV12-4
CASSSQVRDQFF,TRBJ2-1,TRBV5-1
CASSVAAGREDYEQYF,TRBJ2-7,TRBV9
CASSPPTGGGETQYF,TRBJ2-5,TRBV27
CASSYLTGGARTDTQYF,TRBJ2-3,TRBV6-5
CASTTGGHGANVLTF,TRBJ2-6,TRBV27
CASSQDWTGQEKLFF,TRBJ1-4,TRBV4-1
CSGAWGPGETQYF,TRBJ2-5,TRBV29-1
CASSLAHDTQYF,TRBJ2-3,TRBV7-9
CASSLPASGSTGELFF,TRBJ2-2,TRBV9
CASMLAGGPDTQYF,TRBJ2-3,TRBV2
CASSVFAGDRDEQFF,TRBJ2-1,TRBV9
CASSLSGTGYTF,TRBJ1-2,TRBV28
CASSLGRENEQYF,TRBJ2-7,TRBV13
CSARVDSSPYQPQHF,TRBJ1-5,TRBV20-1